This T cell receptor (beta chain) was identified during a study of tumor-infiltrating lymphocytes in primary liver carcinoma. The authors took blood RNA from unsorted whole blood and also extracted germline DNA. Priming with a constant-region primer yielded TCR beta cDNA from about 510 ng total RNA. What produced the TCR beta libraries was three nested multiplex PCR rounds using slightly modified ARM-PCR. With TRBV1-TRBV30 forward primers and a C-beta reverse primer, the first two PCR rounds were run for approximately 9 cycles each. TCRdb recomputed calls from the multiplex PCR reads with MiXCR, one row per CDR3 protein. The table has about 310,000 distinct CDR3 sequences, roughly three fifths seen once. This CDR3 has 13 amino acids. This clonotype was recorded only once. One end of the junction is discordant with germline, which a read error may explain.

Sequencing input: peripheral blood. V is TRBV12-3 or TRBV12-4 and J is TRBJ1-4; D uncertain. This TCR came from a woman aged 25 to 45 with primary liver carcinoma and hepatitis B virus infection. The CDR3 loop reads CASGFRWGEKLSF. In nucleotides, the CDR3 is TGTGCCAGCGGGTTCCGGTGGGGTGAAAAACTGTCTTTT.